Listed below are T cell receptor beta chains from one sample, sequenced in a study of T cells in localized non-small cell lung cancer. Sequencing was performed with immunoSEQ multiplex PCR; in TCRdb, only in-frame clones are kept and a portion is missing. The sample has approximately 3,000 clones; under 30% are singletons. The sample here was lung tumor tissue, taken before any cancer treatment. These receptors all come from a woman aged 40-69 years with stage I lung adenocarcinoma. CDR3s include the opening cysteine and the closing phenylalanine or tryptophan. Fields, in order: CDR3 DNA, CDR3 protein, J gene, D gene, V gene, clone size. The D gene is left open where the match is weak. The listing skips clone size in some rows; elsewhere it reads once, few, many or a size class.

CDR3nt: TGCGCCAGCAGTGACCTTCCGGGACAGGGCCACACTGAAGCTTTCTTT
CDR3aa: CASSDLPGQGHTEAFF
j_gene: TRBJ1-1
d_gene: TRBD1
v_gene: TRBV10-1
abundance: once

CDR3nt: TGTGCCAGCTCACCTCGAGGGGACCAGCCCCAGCATTTT
CDR3aa: CASSPRGDQPQHF
j_gene: TRBJ1-5
d_gene: -
v_gene: TRBV18
abundance: -

CDR3nt: TGTGCCAGCAGCAGCGTAGGGCGAATGAGAAACTACACCTTC
CDR3aa: CASSSVGRMRNYTF
j_gene: TRBJ1-2
d_gene: -
v_gene: TRBV9
abundance: medium-sized

CDR3nt: TGCAGCTTCTCTCTCACCGGGACAGGGGATGAAAAACTGTTTTTT
CDR3aa: CSFSLTGTGDEKLFF
j_gene: TRBJ1-4
d_gene: TRBD1
v_gene: TRBV29-1
abundance: few

CDR3nt: TGTGCCAGCAGCTTCTTTGACAGATCGAACACTGAAGCTTTCTTT
CDR3aa: CASSFFDRSNTEAFF
j_gene: TRBJ1-1
d_gene: -
v_gene: TRBV9
abundance: medium-sized

CDR3nt: TGTGCCAGCAGTGTCCCGGGGTGGAATGAAAAACTGTTTTTT
CDR3aa: CASSVPGWNEKLFF
j_gene: TRBJ1-4
d_gene: -
v_gene: TRBV25-1
abundance: -

CDR3nt: TGTGCCAGCAGCGTAGTAGGGACGGCAAGCTCTGGAAACACCATATATTTT
CDR3aa: CASSVVGTASSGNTIYF
j_gene: TRBJ1-3
d_gene: -
v_gene: TRBV9
abundance: -

CDR3nt: TGTGCCAGCAGCTTAGGTGGGACTAGCGGCCAAGAGACCCAGTACTTC
CDR3aa: CASSLGGTSGQETQYF
j_gene: TRBJ2-5
d_gene: TRBD2
v_gene: TRBV11-3
abundance: -

CDR3nt: TGTGCCAGCAGTCCTAGCGGGGGGGCGGCCAAAAACATTCAGTACTTC
CDR3aa: CASSPSGGAAKNIQYF
j_gene: TRBJ2-4
d_gene: TRBD2
v_gene: TRBV6-8
abundance: few

CDR3nt: TGCAGCTCAAGTGGCGGGTCTTATGGTGAAGCTTTCTTT
CDR3aa: CSSSGGSYGEAFF
j_gene: TRBJ1-1
d_gene: -
v_gene: TRBV29-1
abundance: -

CDR3nt: TGTACCAGCAATAGATTTTCTATAGGGACAGGGAATCAGCCCCAGCATTTT
CDR3aa: CTSNRFSIGTGNQPQHF
j_gene: TRBJ1-5
d_gene: TRBD1
v_gene: TRBV6-8
abundance: -

CDR3nt: TGTGCCAGCTCACCACCGGGAGCGGGAAACTATGGCTACACCTTC
CDR3aa: CASSPPGAGNYGYTF
j_gene: TRBJ1-2
d_gene: -
v_gene: TRBV18
abundance: -

CDR3nt: TGTGCCAGCAGCTTAGGCCCCCGGGGGGATCAGCCCCAGCATTTT
CDR3aa: CASSLGPRGDQPQHF
j_gene: TRBJ1-5
d_gene: -
v_gene: TRBV11-3
abundance: few

CDR3nt: TGCGCCAGCTCCCGCCAGGACGGAACCTATGGCTACACCTTC
CDR3aa: CASSRQDGTYGYTF
j_gene: TRBJ1-2
d_gene: -
v_gene: TRBV5-1
abundance: few

CDR3nt: TGCGCCAGCAGCCCTGGACGGGGGGCGAAGGGAAACACCATATATTTT
CDR3aa: CASSPGRGAKGNTIYF
j_gene: TRBJ1-3
d_gene: -
v_gene: TRBV23-1
abundance: -

CDR3nt: TGCAGCGTGGACACTAGCGGGGTAACCAATGAGCAGTTCTTC
CDR3aa: CSVDTSGVTNEQFF
j_gene: TRBJ2-1
d_gene: TRBD2
v_gene: TRBV29-1
abundance: -

CDR3nt: TGTGCCAGCAGTTGGGACCGGAACACCGGGGAGCTGTTTTTT
CDR3aa: CASSWDRNTGELFF
j_gene: TRBJ2-2
d_gene: -
v_gene: TRBV6-8
abundance: few

CDR3nt: TGTGCCAGCAGCCGAGATCCCCGACAGGCCGGGGAGACCCAGTACTTC
CDR3aa: CASSRDPRQAGETQYF
j_gene: TRBJ2-5
d_gene: -
v_gene: TRBV11-3
abundance: many

CDR3nt: TGTGCCAGCAGCTTAACCCAGCTCAACTATGGCTACACCTTC
CDR3aa: CASSLTQLNYGYTF
j_gene: TRBJ1-2
d_gene: -
v_gene: TRBV11-3
abundance: many

CDR3nt: TGTGCCAGTACCCCCCGAGGGCAAATCAACACTGAAGCTTTCTTT
CDR3aa: CASTPRGQINTEAFF
j_gene: TRBJ1-1
d_gene: -
v_gene: TRBV19
abundance: few

CDR3nt: TGTGCCAGCAGCGTATCCGGGGGCGCGGGCTATGGCTACACCTTC
CDR3aa: CASSVSGGAGYGYTF
j_gene: TRBJ1-2
d_gene: -
v_gene: TRBV9
abundance: medium-sized

CDR3nt: TGTGCCAGCAGTGAAGCTAGCGGGATTTTCTACGAGCAGTACTTC
CDR3aa: CASSEASGIFYEQYF
j_gene: TRBJ2-7
d_gene: TRBD2
v_gene: TRBV9
abundance: -

CDR3nt: TGTGCCATTGGGGGACCGCTCTATGGCTACACCTTC
CDR3aa: CAIGGPLYGYTF
j_gene: TRBJ1-2
d_gene: -
v_gene: TRBV6-8
abundance: -

CDR3nt: TGTGCCAGTAGAGGACGATCGAACTATAATGAAAAACTGTTTTTT
CDR3aa: CASRGRSNYNEKLFF
j_gene: TRBJ1-4
d_gene: -
v_gene: TRBV19
abundance: -

CDR3nt: TGCGCCAGCAGCCCAGGGACTAGCGGGGGGGTCGAATGGGAGCAGTACTTC
CDR3aa: CASSPGTSGGVEWEQYF
j_gene: TRBJ2-7
d_gene: TRBD2
v_gene: TRBV5-1
abundance: -

CDR3nt: TGCGCCAGCAGCTTGGCGGGCACGGGTGAAAAACTGTTTTTT
CDR3aa: CASSLAGTGEKLFF
j_gene: TRBJ1-4
d_gene: -
v_gene: TRBV5-1
abundance: -

CDR3nt: TGTGCCAGCAGCTTAGGGATCCTTAGCTCTGGAAACACCATATATTTT
CDR3aa: CASSLGILSSGNTIYF
j_gene: TRBJ1-3
d_gene: -
v_gene: TRBV11-3
abundance: -

CDR3nt: TGTGCCAGCAGTCTCTGGGTCGATGGAAAACTGTTTTTT
CDR3aa: CASSLWVDGKLFF
j_gene: TRBJ1-4
d_gene: -
v_gene: TRBV6-8
abundance: -